This T cell receptor (beta chain) was profiled in a study of cytomegalovirus exposure and HLA in healthy donors (TCRdb year 2017). Looking at the study overall: In an earlier analysis of approximately 500 of the donors, approximately 260 Gb of sequence data and 117 million unique TCR beta sequences from approximately 180 million T cells were reported. A later genetic analysis took genome-wide SNP genotypes for about 65% of the roughly 670 donors and used that subset as a discovery cohort. In an earlier analysis of 500 to 650 of the donors, high-throughput TCR beta sequencing was used to judge whether each TCR beta V gene segment behaved as functional or pseudogenic. To study patterns of TCR occurrence, a later analysis re-analyzed previously published TCR beta repertoires from 650 to 750 donors and added high-resolution HLA genotyping. Along with the approximately 620-subject first cohort, a separate validation cohort of about 110 different subjects was used. Class I and class II HLA loci were covered by the typing at four-digit resolution. About 310 gigabases of sequencing data and some 85 million unique TCR sequences were included in an early release covering 550 to 650 HLA-typed donors. Every discovery cohort repertoire had been produced on one sequencing platform. Donor age, sex, ethnicity and CMV serostatus were compiled alongside the repertoire data. The study was designed to test whether signatures of past pathogen exposure could be identified by cataloging public T cell receptors. The T cell repertoires of some 700 subjects were profiled by immunosequencing and related to cytomegalovirus serostatus. Typing coverage differed by locus: A, B, C, DRB1 and DQB1 were typed in roughly 629-630 donors, DQA1 in about 500, DPA1 in some 600, and DPB1 in roughly 450. Among about 360 genotyped donors of the cohort, an average of approximately 230,000 unique TCR beta nucleotide sequences were sequenced per donor, around 20% of them non-productive. About 5 DR-DQ haplotypes were handled as single units for association and clustering, since linkage in the cohort was strong. The study combined high-throughput TCR immunosequencing, statistical association of individual TCRs with disease status, and machine learning to predict cytomegalovirus infection status. Rather than drawing on any new phenotypic data, the later analysis identified candidate immune exposures from TCR beta sequences and the way those sequences occurred across donors. Of the 300 to 450 genotyped donors, approximately 83% fell in the genetic ancestry cluster associated with self-reported Caucasian donors.

Library method: the immunoSEQ multiplex PCR assay. The multiplex PCR relied on a mix of 60 forward primers for TCR Vbeta segments and 13 reverse primers for TCR Jbeta segments. A multiplex PCR assay on genomic DNA amplified the CDR3 region of rearranged TCR beta genes. The amplified TCR beta libraries were sequenced on the Illumina HiSeq System as 87-base-pair reads. Under the source paper's analysis protocol: A later analysis counted about 80 million unique TCR beta chains across the 550 to 750 repertoires, and around 12 million of these chains were shared by at least two donors. To remove PCR and sequencing errors, raw reads were error-corrected and collapsed into unique sequences using a nearest-neighbor algorithm that merged closely related sequences. To assign V, D and J gene segments, CDR3 sequences were aligned to IMGT reference sequences. For a sequence to be retained, at least a six-nucleotide match to both a V gene segment and a J gene segment was required. Rearrangements were classified as productive when the CDR3 lacked stop codons and remained in frame with V and J, and all other rearrangements were classified as non-productive. Following IMGT convention, CDR3 was defined as the stretch from the second conserved V-encoded cysteine to the conserved J-encoded phenylalanine. The earlier analysis of about 610 of the donors excluded sequences that lacked an unambiguous match to a single V gene segment. In an earlier analysis of approximately 590 of the donors, a V segment was called functional when productive rearrangements were above 56.7%, and segregating when the standard deviation between donors exceeded 5%. To diagnose cytomegalovirus status from the catalog of TCR beta chain sequences, a statistical classification framework was built. In a later analysis, V and J genes were assigned by comparing TCR nucleotide sequences against IMGT/GENE-DB human TR gene sequences. The TCRdist pipeline was used in a later analysis to assign CDR3 sequences and most-parsimonious VDJ recombination scenarios. In a later analysis, each TCR beta chain was defined by its CDR3 amino acid sequence together with its V-gene family, and reads lacking a unique V-gene family were excluded. A later analysis removed 592 highly shared, low-generation-probability nucleotide sequences to deal with suspected cross-contamination and a sequencing artifact. For each public chain, a later analysis derived a clonal expansion index from normalized ranks of inferred template counts within each repertoire. In a later analysis, generation probabilities were computed with a VDJ recombination model fitted to out-of-frame rearrangements, and the resulting probabilities were checked against IGoR. A later analysis scored TCR-TCR, TCR-HLA and TCR-CMV co-occurrence with hypergeometric tests, applying a repertoire-size bias correction to TCR pairs. False discovery rates were estimated in a later analysis by permuting HLA or CMV assignments 20 times. A later analysis grouped co-occurring TCRs with DBSCAN, adding TCRdist sequence similarity when clustering within HLA-allele-positive subsets. Co-occurrence clustering excluded repertoires with fewer than 30,000 or more than 120,000 public chains, plus five with anomalous nucleotide sharing. Sourced from immuneACCESS, this table was stored by TCRdb with only in-frame sequences that have V and J called. A share of the clones is absent; for the studies checked, an unresolved V gene accounts for under half, and the remainder has no known explanation. V and J calls and clone size follow that table, whereas D and trimming were derived from the DNA. This sample's clone table shows some 110,000 clones. Of the sample, 6.8% falls within the top ten clones.

The cohort comprised several hundred healthy bone marrow donors. Cohort members were all nominally healthy when sampled, although unrecorded immune exposures were likely present. The donor was CMV seropositive and was included in the group of approximately 310 seropositive cohort members. Each donor provided a peripheral blood sample, and peripheral blood mononuclear cells were used for TCR beta sequencing. Genomic DNA was extracted from the blood cell samples with the Qiagen DNeasy Blood Extraction Kit. What the research found in general, with its limitations: Specific HLA alleles were associated with 16,951 TCR beta sequences at a false discovery rate of 0.05 in a later analysis. An association between a missense DCLRE1C variant and V-gene and J-gene trimming of TCR beta chains was found in a later genetic analysis and replicated in an independent cohort. In the study, around 150 TCR beta chains were listed as associated with cytomegalovirus. HLA typing was unavailable for some donors at each locus, so association tests used only the typed subset. CMV serostatus was the only immune exposure information available for the cohort. A cluster of highly shared sequence variants was judged likely to represent a technical artifact of the sequencing pipeline. Most TCR sequences were seen in very few donors, while some public TCRs were found in many individuals. A further reported finding was that TCR beta sequences accurately predicted the HLA-A and HLA-B alleles for most subjects in the first cohort. In both the original and validation cohorts, the classifier was reported to diagnose cytomegalovirus status with high specificity and sensitivity. A later analysis found that HLA-associated TCR beta chains were more clonally expanded and had lower generation probabilities than equally common non-associated chains. In an earlier analysis of roughly 500 of the donors, most TCR beta V segments appeared in productive rearrangements about 87% or about 30% of the time, broadly matching IMGT annotations. The cohort was sequenced for TCR beta chains only, and without alpha or paired-chain data the features that could be detected were limited. A later analysis reported that several top co-occurrence clusters appeared linked to parvovirus B19, influenza, CMV and Epstein-Barr virus. The presence/absence analyses assumed that sequencing depth was roughly uniform across donors, and that assumption may not be true. A later analysis found that TCR association rates varied across HLA loci, with DRB1 alleles showing the most associated TCRs and HLA-C alleles the fewest. When HLA alleles, especially DR and DQ, strongly co-occurred, TCR associations were difficult to assign to individual alleles. A later analysis found that most CMV-associated TCR beta chains appeared HLA-restricted, with HLA associations seemingly driven largely by CMV exposure. The earlier analysis of a few hundred of the donors excluded 15 to 20 rarely observed V segments, including chromosome 9 orphons, because counts were too low. Compared with the approximately 600-donor mean, donors in an Asian-associated ancestry cluster had fewer N-insertions in productive TCRs, according to a later genetic analysis. A few of the identified cytomegalovirus-associated TCR beta chains were confirmed in vitro to be specific for cytomegalovirus antigens. The 87-base-pair reads could not distinguish some IMGT-functional V segments, including TRBV6-2 and TRBV6-3, so those segments were excluded. According to the authors, the approach could potentially be generalized to other disease states and immunological phenotypes. Correlated functional status among segregating V segments might reflect linkage disequilibrium, but an unknown experimental factor could not be ruled out.

The CDR1 and CDR2 encoded by the germline V gene are SGHRS and YFSETQ. The CDR3 contains 13 residues, cysteine and phenylalanine counted. Only the CDR3 DNA is retained, 39 bases long and in frame from the first base. V loses 3 bases at its end and J loses 4 bases; junction bases beyond the gene matches: 4. Worth noting for this clone: The clone's antigen remains unknown.

Input material: PBMCs. The clonotype originates from a man aged 35-49 years in good health and CMV-seropositive. The V gene is TRBV5-1 and the J gene is TRBJ2-7, and 7 bases in between align with TRBD1. The CDR3 protein is CASSYGTAYEQYF. The DNA is TGCGCCAGCAGCTACGGGACAGCGTACGAGCAGTACTTC.